The entry below describes one T cell receptor beta chain. The table came from immunoSEQ multiplex PCR; TCRdb's copy has only in-frame clones and leaves some out. The top ten clones hold about 7.6% of a sample with 39,000 or so clones, around 92% of them seen once. The CDR3 extends over 16 amino acids. From germline, CDR1 is MNHNS and CDR2 SASEGT. With 3 bases clipped from V and 7 bases from J, the junction kept 14 bases outside the gene matches. The sample is drawn from a study of T cell changes during pregnancy in multiple sclerosis. This sequence originates from a female donor with multiple sclerosis, enrolled in a pregnancy study. The sample here was CD8+ T cells from peripheral blood mononuclear cells, taken in the third trimester of pregnancy. The rearrangement links TRBV6-1 to TRBJ2-7; TRBD1 aligns across 8 bases. The CDR3 DNA is TGTGCCAGCAGTGAGCCCCCGGGACAGGAATTACGGGAGCAGTACTTC. Its translation: CASSEPPGQELREQYF.